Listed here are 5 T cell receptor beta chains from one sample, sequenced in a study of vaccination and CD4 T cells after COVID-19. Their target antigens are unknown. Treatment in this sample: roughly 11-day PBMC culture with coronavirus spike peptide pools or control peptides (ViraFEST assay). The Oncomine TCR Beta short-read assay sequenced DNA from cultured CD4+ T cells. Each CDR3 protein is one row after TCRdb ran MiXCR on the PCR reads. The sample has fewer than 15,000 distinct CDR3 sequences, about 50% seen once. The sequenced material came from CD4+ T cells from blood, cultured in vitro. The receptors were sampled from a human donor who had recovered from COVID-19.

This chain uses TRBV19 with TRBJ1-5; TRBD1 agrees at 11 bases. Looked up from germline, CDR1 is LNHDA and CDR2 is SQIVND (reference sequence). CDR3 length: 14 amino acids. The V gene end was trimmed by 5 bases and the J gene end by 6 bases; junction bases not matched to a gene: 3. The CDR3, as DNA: TGTGCCAGTAGTCCGGACAGGGGGCGTCAGCCCCAGCATTTT. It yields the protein CASSPDRGRQPQHF.

The CDR3 reads CASSEIWVQETQYF. The CDR3 DNA is TGTGCCAGCAGTGAAATCTGGGTTCAAGAGACCCAGTACTTC. The genes are TRBV6-1 and TRBJ2-5; D not resolved. V was cut by 2 bases and J by 2 bases, with 9 bases left in between. Germline lookup yields CDR1 MNHNS and CDR2 SASEGT. The CDR3 spans 14 residues.

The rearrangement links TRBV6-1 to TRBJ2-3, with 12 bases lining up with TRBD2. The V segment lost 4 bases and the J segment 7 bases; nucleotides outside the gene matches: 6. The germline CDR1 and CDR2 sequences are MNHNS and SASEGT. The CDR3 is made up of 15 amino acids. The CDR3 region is CASSATSGSGNTQYF. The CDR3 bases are TGTGCCAGCAGTGCGACTAGCGGGAGTGGAAATACGCAGTATTTT.

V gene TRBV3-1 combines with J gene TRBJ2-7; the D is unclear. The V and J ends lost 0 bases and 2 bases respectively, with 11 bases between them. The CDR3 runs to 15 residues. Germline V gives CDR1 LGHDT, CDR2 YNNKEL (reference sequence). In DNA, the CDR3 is TGTGCCAGCAGCCAAGATCCCACAAAGGCCTACGAGCAGTACTTC. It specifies CASSQDPTKAYEQYF.

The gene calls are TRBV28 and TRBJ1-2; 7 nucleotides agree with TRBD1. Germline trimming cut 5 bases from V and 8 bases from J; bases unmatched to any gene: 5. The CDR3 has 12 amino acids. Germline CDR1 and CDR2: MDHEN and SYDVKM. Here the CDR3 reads CASSQTGTGYTF. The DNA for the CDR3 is TGTGCCAGCAGTCAGACAGGGACGGGCTACACCTTC.